This is a list of T cell receptor beta chains from one sample in a study of tissue T cells after allogeneic stem cell transplantation. Profiled with immunoSEQ multiplex PCR; TCRdb holds only in-frame clones, not every one. The profile shows fewer than 30,000 clones, approximately 83% of them singletons. The material was blood, obtained before transplantation. These receptors originate from a woman aged 18 to 49 who later had graft-versus-host disease after an allogeneic stem cell transplant. Each CDR3 is given with its conserved first and last residue. Some rows have no size entry. The others give once, few or many, or a class for an expanded clone.

abundance	j_gene	v_gene	CDR3aa
-	TRBJ1-2	TRBV5-1	CASSLERGNYGYTF
-	TRBJ2-2	TRBV2	CASAGPQNTGELFF
-	TRBJ1-2	TRBV6-6	CASSSLTGGGGYTF
once	TRBJ1-1	TRBV3-1/TRBV3-2	CASSPWPGTNTEAFF
-	TRBJ1-1	TRBV18	CASSADRNTEAFF
-	TRBJ2-2	TRBV11-2	CASSRFPGHKNTGELFF
-	TRBJ2-5	TRBV10-1	CASSDSTGQETQYF
-	TRBJ1-6	TRBV5-1	CASSLMGVGNSPLHF
once	TRBJ1-2	TRBV2	CASSDVADGRYGYTF
-	TRBJ2-1	TRBV27	CASKTGTGDIWEQFF
-	TRBJ1-2	TRBV2	CASSEYRGNYGYTF
-	TRBJ1-2	TRBV5-1	CASSLGQGAGGYTF
-	TRBJ2-7	TRBV11-2	CASSAIVEQYF
-	TRBJ2-7	TRBV6-1	CASSEGSPLAYEQYF
few	TRBJ1-4	TRBV5-1	CASSWGGQPYEKLFF
-	TRBJ1-2	TRBV4-3	CASSQAPGQGLYGYTF
once	TRBJ2-5	TRBV11-3	CASSLDGSGGGETQYF
-	TRBJ1-2	TRBV6-5	CASSYQVYYGYTF
-	TRBJ2-1	TRBV30	CAWSPGTGLFEQFF